Listed here are 14 T cell receptor beta chains from one sample, sequenced in a study of cytomegalovirus exposure and HLA in healthy donors (dated by TCRdb to the late 2010s). Library preparation used the immunoSEQ multiplex PCR assay. The clones in this table, taken by TCRdb from immuneACCESS, are in-frame only. Not every clone is retained; where verified, under half of the shortfall comes from an unresolved V gene, and the cause of the rest is unknown. Counted in this sample were more than 250,000 clones; around 90% of them appeared once. Together, the top ten hold roughly 1.2% of the sample. The specimen sequenced was PBMCs. Receptor source: a woman aged 30 to 39 in good health and CMV-seropositive.

V usage is TRBV2 and J usage is TRBJ2-5; the D gene is possibly TRBD2 (6 bases). There are 13 residues in the CDR3. CDR1 SNHLY and CDR2 FYNNEI come from the germline V gene. V lost 6 bases and J 0 bases, leaving 8 bases between the germline ends. Written as DNA, the CDR3 is TGTGCCAGCAGCGGACTAAACCAAGAGACCCAGTACTTC. Translation gives CASSGLNQETQYF.

The chain links TRBV29-1 to TRBJ2-6; the D is unclear. Germline CDR1 reads SQVTM; CDR2 reads ANQGSEA. Trimming removed 4 bases from V and 0 bases from J, with 4 bases in between. CDR3 length: 13 residues. The CDR3 sequence is CSVALSGANVLTF. The CDR3 nucleotides read TGCAGCGTTGCGCTCTCTGGGGCCAACGTCCTGACTTTC.

This clone was seen a single time. The rearrangement joins TRBV5-1 to TRBJ1-4, with D uncertain. V shed 4 bases and J shed 6 bases, with 13 bases lying between them. The CDR3 contains 14 residues. Germline CDR1 and CDR2: SGHRS and YFSETQ. The CDR3: CASSRGSYDEKLFF. In DNA form, the CDR3 reads TGCGCCAGCAGCCGGGGAAGTTACGATGAAAAACTGTTTTTT.

V and J are TRBV30 and TRBJ1-1; 9 bases match TRBD1. Germline V gene lookup returns CDR1 GTSNPN and CDR2 SVGIG (reference sequence). This CDR3 has 15 residues. J lost 5 bases, V lost 6 bases, and 13 bases had no gene match. Written as DNA, the CDR3 is TGTGCCTGCCCAACCCGGACAGGGGCGCGGACTGAAGCTTTCTTT. Amino acid sequence: CACPTRTGARTEAFF.

The gene calls are TRBV12-5 and TRBJ1-2; unclear D gene. The V gene's germline CDR1 is LGHNT and CDR2 FRNRAP. The CDR3 has 14 amino acids. Trimming cost V 1 base and J 7 bases, with 13 bases left between them. The CDR3, as DNA: TGTGCTAGTGGTTTGGACATTCTTTCGGGTGGCTACACCTTC. Its protein is CASGLDILSGGYTF. The full variable domain, its missing parts supplied by reference TRBV12-5 and TRBJ1-2, is DARVTQTPRHKVTEMGQEVTMRCQPILGHNTVFWYRQTMMQGLELLAYFRNRAPLDDSGMPKDRFSAEMPDATLATLKIQPSEPRDSAVYFCASGLDILSGGYTFGSGTRLTVV.

This chain connects TRBV5-1 to TRBJ1-3; 7 bases are a match to TRBD1. Trimming took 4 bases from V and 0 from J; bases not matched to a gene: 7. The CDR3 runs to 16 residues. Looked up from germline, CDR1 is SGHRS and CDR2 is YFSETQ. CDR3 DNA sequence: TGCGCCAGCAGCCCGCGGAACAGGGGCTCTGGAAACACCATATATTTT. Translated: CASSPRNRGSGNTIYF. The variable domain in full, with the rest retrieved from reference TRBV5-1 and TRBJ1-3, is KAGVTQTPRYLIKTRGQQVTLSCSPISGHRSVSWYQQTPGQGLQFLFEYFSETQRNKGNFPGRFSGRQFSNSRSEMNVSTLELGDSALYLCASSPRNRGSGNTIYFGEGSWLTVV.

The CDR3 DNA reads TGTGCCAGCAGCTTAGTTCCAGGGGCCGACGAGCAGTACTTC. Protein sequence: CASSLVPGADEQYF. The rearrangement uses TRBV7-9 and TRBJ2-7, with D possibly TRBD1 on 6 matching bases. Germline CDR1 reads SEHNR; CDR2 reads FQNEAQ (reference sequence). Trimming removed 1 base at V and 5 bases at J, with 12 bases between. The CDR3 is made up of 14 amino acids. Using reference TRBV7-9 and TRBJ2-7 for the parts outside the CDR3, the full variable domain is DTGVSQNPRHKITKRGQNVTFRCDPISEHNRLYWYRQTLGQGPEFLTYFQNEAQLEKSRLLSDRFSAERPKGSFSTLEIQRTEQGDSAMYLCASSLVPGADEQYFGPGTRLTVT.

This clone showed up just once. The V gene is TRBV7-2, the J gene TRBJ1-2, with TRBD1 as a possible D gene (5 bases). Per the germline V gene, CDR1 is SGHTA and CDR2 is FQGNSA. The CDR3 length is 14 residues. V lost 6 bases, J lost 6 bases, and 17 bases lay in between. CDR3 loop: CASSTGTVKNGYTF. The CDR3 nucleotides read TGTGCCAGCAGTACCGGGACCGTAAAGAATGGCTACACCTTC.

This chain links TRBV7-2 with TRBJ2-7; maybe TRBD2 (6 bases). The CDR3 contains 15 residues. Germline V gene lookup returns CDR1 SGHTA and CDR2 FQGNSA. The ends were cut back, 6 bases at V and 2 bases at J, with 17 bases in the middle. Written as DNA, the CDR3 is TGTGCCAGCAGGCCTATGGGCGGGGCCCCCTACGAGCAGTACTTC. This codes for CASRPMGGAPYEQYF. Full variable domain (remainder filled in from reference TRBV7-2 and TRBJ2-7): GAGVSQSPSNKVTEKGKDVELRCDPISGHTALYWYRQSLGQGLEFLIYFQGNSAPDKSGLPSDRFSAERTGGSVSTLTIQRTQQEDSAVYLCASRPMGGAPYEQYFGPGTRLTVT.

The chain is built from TRBV6-5 and TRBJ1-1, with a tentative D call TRBD1 (5 bases). V was pared by 4 bases and J by 3 bases, with 15 bases between. CDR1 is MNHEY and CDR2 is SVGAGI in the germline V gene. The length of the CDR3 is 15 residues. The CDR3 sequence: CASSFAWGGDTEAFF. Written as DNA, the CDR3 is TGTGCCAGCAGTTTCGCCTGGGGCGGGGACACTGAAGCTTTCTTT.

The V call is TRBV6-5, the J call TRBJ2-3; D gene unclear. Trimming left V 7 bases short and J 0 bases short, with 11 bases between. Germline V lookup: CDR1 MNHEY, CDR2 SVGAGI. The length of the CDR3 is 14 residues. DNA of the CDR3: TGTGCCAGCAAACGGAGAACTAGCACAGATACGCAGTATTTT. It translates to CASKRRTSTDTQYF.

The sample holds one count of this clone. V is TRBV15 and J is TRBJ2-3; 8 nucleotides align to TRBD2. Per germline, CDR1 LNHNV and CDR2 YYDKDF (reference sequence). J gave up 4 bases and V 4 bases, and 13 bases lay outside the gene matches. There are 17 residues in the CDR3. The CDR3 DNA reads as TGTGCCACCAGCATAACAGGACTAGCCCAGGGTGCAGATACGCAGTATTTT. Residues: CATSITGLAQGADTQYF.

The rearrangement links TRBV28 to TRBJ2-7, with a possible D match to TRBD2 (5 bases). CDR1 and CDR2 (germline): MDHEN, SYDVKM. The CDR3 contains 12 residues. Trimming stripped 6 bases from V and 2 bases from J, with 8 bases between. As DNA, the CDR3 is TGTGCCAGCAGCCCCGGGACCTACGAGCAGTACTTC. Translation: CASSPGTYEQYF.

On this clone: Other DNA variants within this sample encode the same CDR3. The chain is built from TRBV4-3 and TRBJ2-5, with 10 bases matching TRBD2. Germline V gene data show CDR1 as LGHNA and CDR2 as YSLEER. The V and J ends lost 2 bases and 5 bases, in that order; junction bases with no gene match: 2. The CDR3 has 14 amino acids. This chain's CDR3 is CASSQLAGVETQYF. DNA for the CDR3: TGCGCCAGCAGCCAACTAGCGGGGGTTGAGACCCAGTACTTC.